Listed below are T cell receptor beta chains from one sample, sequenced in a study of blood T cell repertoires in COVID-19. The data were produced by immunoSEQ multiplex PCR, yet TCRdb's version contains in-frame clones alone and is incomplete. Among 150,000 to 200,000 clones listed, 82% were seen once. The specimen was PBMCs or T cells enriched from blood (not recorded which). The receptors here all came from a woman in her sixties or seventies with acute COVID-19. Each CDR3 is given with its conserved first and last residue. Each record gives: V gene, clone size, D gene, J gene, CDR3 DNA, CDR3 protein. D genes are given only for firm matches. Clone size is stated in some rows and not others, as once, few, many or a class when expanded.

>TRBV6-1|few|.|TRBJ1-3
TGTGCCAGCAGTGATAGTACGTGGAGTCACTCTGGAAACACCATATATTTT
CASSDSTWSHSGNTIYF
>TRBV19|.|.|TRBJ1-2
TGTGCCAGTAGTACCCAAGGGACATTCTATGGCTACACCTTC
CASSTQGTFYGYTF
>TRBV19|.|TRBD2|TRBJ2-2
TGTGCCAGTAAGGGCAAGCGGGGGGGCTCTTCCGGGGAGCTGTTTTTT
CASKGKRGGSSGELFF
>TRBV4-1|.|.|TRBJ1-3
TGCGCCAGCAGCCAAGGGCGGGACCCACTTAACACCATATATTTT
CASSQGRDPLNTIYF
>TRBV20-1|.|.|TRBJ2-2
TGCAGTGCTAGTGACGGACATACCACCGGGGAGCTGTTTTTT
CSASDGHTTGELFF
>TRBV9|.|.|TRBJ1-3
TGTGCCAGCAGAGGGGCAGGCATCTCTGGAAACACCATATATTTT
CASRGAGISGNTIYF
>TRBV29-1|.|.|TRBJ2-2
TGCAGCGTTGGGGGGCGGGCCTCCACCGGGGAGCTGTTTTTT
CSVGGRASTGELFF
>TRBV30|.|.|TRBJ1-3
TGTGCCTGGAGTGTTAGTGGAAACACCATATATTTT
CAWSVSGNTIYF
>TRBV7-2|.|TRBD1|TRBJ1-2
TGTGCCAGCAGCTTTAACAGGGGGAACTATGGCTACACCTTC
CASSFNRGNYGYTF
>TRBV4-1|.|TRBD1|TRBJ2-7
TGCGCCAGCAGCTCACGAGGGATGGGTCTGGGACAGGGGGTCTTAGAGCAGTACTTC
CASSSRGMGLGQGVLEQYF
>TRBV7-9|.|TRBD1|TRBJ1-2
TGTGCCAGCAGCTTAAGGACAGGGGCGCAGTTGAAGCAAAACTATGGCTACACCTTC
CASSLRTGAQLKQNYGYTF
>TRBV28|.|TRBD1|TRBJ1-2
TGTGCCAGCAGCCTCCTACAGGGGGCGGGGGGCTACACCTTC
CASSLLQGAGGYTF
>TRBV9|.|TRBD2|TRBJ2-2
TGTGCCAGCAGCGTAGTAGGTAGCGGGGGGCCAAACACCGGGGAGCTGTTTTTT
CASSVVGSGGPNTGELFF
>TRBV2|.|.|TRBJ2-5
TGTGCCAGCAGTGTTACCAGAGAGACCCAGTACTTC
CASSVTRETQYF
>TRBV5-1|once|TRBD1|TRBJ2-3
TGCGCCAGCAGTTCAGGGGGCATGGATACGCAGTATTTT
CASSSGGMDTQYF
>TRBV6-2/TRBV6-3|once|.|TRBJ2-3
TGTGCCAGCAGTTACGGAACTAGGAGGATCACAGATACGCAGTATTTT
CASSYGTRRITDTQYF
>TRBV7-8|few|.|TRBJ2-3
TGTGCCAGCAGCGCTAGGGAGTGGCCAGATACGCAGTATTTT
CASSAREWPDTQYF
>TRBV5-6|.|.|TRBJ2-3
TGTGCCAGCAGCCTCTATAGATCGGCTGGAGGGGATACGCAGTATTTT
CASSLYRSAGGDTQYF
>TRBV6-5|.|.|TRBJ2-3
TGTGCCAGCAGGGGAGGCGGGGCTAGCACAGATACGCAGTATTTT
CASRGGGASTDTQYF
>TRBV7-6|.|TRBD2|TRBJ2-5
TGTGCCAGCAGCCGGATAGTTAGCGGGGGATGGGAGACCCAGTACTTC
CASSRIVSGGWETQYF
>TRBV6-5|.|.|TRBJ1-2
TGTGCCAGCAGAATACAGGGAGACTCCTATGGCTACACCTTC
CASRIQGDSYGYTF
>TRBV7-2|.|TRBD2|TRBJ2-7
TGTGCCAGCAGTTCAGGACTAGCGGTCCGGGGGCAGTACTTC
CASSSGLAVRGQYF
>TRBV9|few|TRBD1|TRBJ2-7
TGTGCCAGCAGCCCCAGCGGACAGGAGCCTATGCAGTACTTC
CASSPSGQEPMQYF
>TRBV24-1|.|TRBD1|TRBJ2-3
TGTGCCACCAGTGCGGGACAGTGGACGTTGGATACGCAGTATTTT
CATSAGQWTLDTQYF
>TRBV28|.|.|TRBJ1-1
TGTGCCAGCAGTAATCCTACAGGGAACACTGAAGCTTTCTTT
CASSNPTGNTEAFF
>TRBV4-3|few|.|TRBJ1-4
TGCGCCAGCAGCCTTCAACAGGGAGATGAAAAACTGTTTTTT
CASSLQQGDEKLFF
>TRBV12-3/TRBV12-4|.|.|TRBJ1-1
TGTGCCAGCAGTTACAGACAGAACACTGAAGCTTTCTTT
CASSYRQNTEAFF
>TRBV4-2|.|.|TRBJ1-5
TGTGCCAGCAGCCAAAAACTACAGGGAAGTCCCCAGCATTTT
CASSQKLQGSPQHF
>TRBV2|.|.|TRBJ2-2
TGTGCCAGCAAGCAGGACACCGGGGAGCTGTTTTTT
CASKQDTGELFF
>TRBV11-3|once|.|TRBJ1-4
TGTGCCAGCAGTGTCAACTCTAATGAAAAACTGTTTTTT
CASSVNSNEKLFF
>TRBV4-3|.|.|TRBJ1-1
TGCGCCAGCAGCCAGACACTGGAGAACACTGAAGCTTTCTTT
CASSQTLENTEAFF
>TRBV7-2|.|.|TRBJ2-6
TGTGCCAGCAGCTTATTCGGGGGTCTCTCTGGGGCCAACGTCCTGACTTTC
CASSLFGGLSGANVLTF
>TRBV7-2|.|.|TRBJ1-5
TGTGCCAGCAGCTTAGTCGTGTATAGCAATCAGCCCCAGCATTTT
CASSLVVYSNQPQHF
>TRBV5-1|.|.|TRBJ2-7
TGCGCCAGCAACCGGGTCCCTCAGTCCGAGCAGTACTTC
CASNRVPQSEQYF
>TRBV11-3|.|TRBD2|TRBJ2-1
TGTGCCAGCAGCCGAACCGGGACTAGCGGGGGGAATGAGCAGTTCTTC
CASSRTGTSGGNEQFF
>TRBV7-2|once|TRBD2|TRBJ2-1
TGTGCCAGCAGCACCCAGGGACTAGCGGGACCAAAGCAGTTCTTC
CASSTQGLAGPKQFF
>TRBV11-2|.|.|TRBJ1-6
TGTGCCAGCAGCTTAGGGGGTGGGGAGGCGGTAAATTCACCCCTCCACTTT
CASSLGGGEAVNSPLHF
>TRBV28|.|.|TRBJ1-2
TGTGCCAGCAGTTTTAGCGTAGGGGGCTACACCTTC
CASSFSVGGYTF
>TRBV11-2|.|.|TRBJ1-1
TGTGCCAGCAGCTTGGGGGAGGCAGGCACTGAAGCTTTCTTT
CASSLGEAGTEAFF
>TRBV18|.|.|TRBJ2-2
TGTGCCAGCTCACCGGGGGGAGCGGTCACCGGGGAGCTGTTTTTT
CASSPGGAVTGELFF
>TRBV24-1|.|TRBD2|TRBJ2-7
TGTGCCACCAGTGATGGTCGGGGCGGGAGTTACGAGCAGTACTTC
CATSDGRGGSYEQYF
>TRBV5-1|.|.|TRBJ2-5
TGCGCCAGCAGCCTGGGGGGCAGAACACAAGAGACCCAGTACTTC
CASSLGGRTQETQYF
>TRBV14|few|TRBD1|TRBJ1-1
TGTGCCAGCAGCACACAGGGGGCAGAGGAAGCTTTCTTT
CASSTQGAEEAFF
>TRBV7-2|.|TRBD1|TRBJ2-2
TGTGCCAGCAGCTCTCGGACAGGGGCGAGGACCGGGGAGCTGTTTTTT
CASSSRTGARTGELFF
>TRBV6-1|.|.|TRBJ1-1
.
CASSEVGQGAFF